One and the same sample provided the 14 T cell receptor beta chains below, sequenced in a study of blood T cell repertoires in COVID-19. Method: immunoSEQ multiplex PCR; TCRdb's copy keeps in-frame clones and lacks some. Of approximately 130,000 clones in the sample, around 81% were seen once. Sequenced input: peripheral blood. The source of these receptors is a human donor in a cohort sampled during active COVID-19.

The chain has TRBV30 and TRBJ2-7, with D tentatively TRBD1 (5 bases). CDR1 is GTSNPN and CDR2 is SVGIG in the germline V gene (reference sequence). This CDR3 region has 12 residues. Trimming pared 2 bases from V and 12 bases from J, leaving 17 bases between. CDR3 in DNA: TGTGCCTGGAGTCCCCTCACAGGTGGGGCGTACTTC. It encodes CAWSPLTGGAYF.

V usage is TRBV7-9 and J usage is TRBJ2-7; tentatively, D is TRBD1 (6 bases). CDR1 is SEHNR and CDR2 is FQNEAQ in the germline V gene (reference sequence). This CDR3 is 16 amino acids long. The V gene lost 5 bases and the J gene lost 4 bases, with 21 bases spanning the gap. The CDR3 here is CASSGGPPGVLYEQYF. Here the CDR3 DNA reads TGTGCCAGCAGCGGAGGTCCCCCAGGGGTCCTTTACGAGCAGTACTTC.

The gene calls are TRBV14 and TRBJ2-7, with unresolved D. This CDR3 is built from 11 residues. Trimming took off 6 bases at V and 2 bases at J, with 5 bases between the two ends. Germline CDR1 is SGHDN and CDR2 is FVKESK. The CDR3 DNA reads as TGTGCCAGCAGGGCCCCCTACGAGCAGTACTTC. Its translation is CASRAPYEQYF.

This chain joins TRBV10-2 and TRBJ1-1; D might be TRBD1 (5 bases). The length of the CDR3 is 14 residues. Trimming took off 2 bases at V and 0 bases at J, with 7 bases between the two ends. CDR1 and CDR2 (germline): WSHSY, SAAADI. CDR3 nucleotides: TGCGCCAGCAGTGAGACAGGCCTGAACACTGAAGCTTTCTTT. It codes for CASSETGLNTEAFF.

The V gene is TRBV5-1, the J gene TRBJ2-7, with TRBD1 matching 8 bases. This CDR3 has 16 residues. V was pared by 2 bases and J by 2 bases, with 9 bases of the junction left unmatched. Per the germline V gene, CDR1 is SGHRS and CDR2 is YFSETQ. The CDR3 protein is CASSLGRDRNTYEQYF. CDR3 nucleotide sequence: TGCGCCAGCAGCTTAGGGCGGGACAGGAATACCTACGAGCAGTACTTC.

The V gene is TRBV7-8, the J gene TRBJ1-5, with D perhaps TRBD1 (5 bases). The V end lost 1 base, the J end lost 5 bases, and 9 bases lay between the germline ends. The CDR3 extends over 14 amino acids. The V gene's germline CDR1 is SGHVS and CDR2 FQNEAQ. As DNA, the CDR3 is TGTGCCAGCAGCTTAGAGGAGGGGTATCAGCCCCAGCATTTT. Translated: CASSLEEGYQPQHF.

This clone was picked up one time. The rearrangement uses TRBV5-6 and TRBJ1-2; D gene uncertain. The CDR3 extends over 14 amino acids. Germline assignment: CDR1 SGHDT and CDR2 YYEEEE. The V end was cut by 0 bases, the J end by 6 bases, with 12 bases between. The CDR3 bases are TGTGCCAGCAGCTTGGGTTCCAGTAAAAATGGCTACACCTTC. Its translation: CASSLGSSKNGYTF.

The chain is built from TRBV2 and TRBJ1-3, with D tentatively TRBD1 (6 bases). Germline assignment: CDR1 SNHLY and CDR2 FYNNEI. V was cut by 6 bases and J by 0 bases, with 9 bases left in between. This CDR3 region has 14 residues. DNA for the CDR3: TGTGCCAGCAGGGAGGACAGCTCTGGAAACACCATATATTTT. Translation: CASREDSSGNTIYF.

This rearrangement joins TRBV2 to TRBJ2-7; 10 bases agree with TRBD1. This CDR3 is 14 amino acids long. CDR1 is SNHLY and CDR2 is FYNNEI in the germline V gene. Trimming removed 7 bases from V and 6 bases from J; junction bases left unmatched: 9. CDR3 in DNA: TGTGCCAGCAATAGGGACAGGGGAATTGGCGAGCAGTACTTC. The encoded protein is CASNRDRGIGEQYF.

The V and J genes are TRBV6-6 and TRBJ2-7; 9 positions agree with TRBD1. CDR1 and CDR2 from the germline V gene are MNHNY and SVGAGI (reference sequence). V lost 5 bases, J lost 6 bases, and 8 bases stayed unmatched. The CDR3 extends over 14 amino acids. CDR3 nucleotides: TGTGCCAGCAGTACCGGACAGGGGATAGCCGAGCAGTACTTC. The encoded protein is CASSTGQGIAEQYF.

The chain joins TRBV6-6 to TRBJ1-5, with D tentatively TRBD1 (6 bases). Looked up from germline, CDR1 is MNHNY and CDR2 is SVGAGI (reference sequence). The CDR3 consists of 16 residues. V lost 6 bases to trimming and J lost 2 bases, with 17 bases between them. CDR3 DNA: TGTGCCAGCAGCTTTGGGTCCCGACAGGGCAATCAGCCCCAGCATTTT. Translation gives CASSFGSRQGNQPQHF.

This clone was found once. In DNA form, the CDR3 reads TGTGCCAGCAGCTCCCCCGGGACAGGACTAGGCTACACCTTC. Encoded protein: CASSSPGTGLGYTF. The chain has TRBV11-2 and TRBJ1-2, with 8 bases matching TRBD1. Trimming took 4 bases from V and 8 from J; bases not matched to a gene: 9. Germline V gene lookup returns CDR1 SGHAT and CDR2 FQNNGV. This CDR3 spans 14 amino acids.

There are a few counts of this clone. V gene TRBV2 combines with J gene TRBJ2-3; D not resolved. Germline lookup yields CDR1 SNHLY and CDR2 FYNNEI. The CDR3 sequence is 11 residues long. V dropped 3 bases and J dropped 8 bases, with 6 bases sitting between them. The CDR3 is CASSDSSTQYF. The CDR3 bases are TGTGCCAGCAGTGATTCATCTACGCAGTATTTT.

The chain recombines TRBV5-1 with TRBJ1-6; TRBD1 matches 10 bases. V lost 0 bases and J lost 8; bases outside the gene matches: 2. Germline V lookup: CDR1 SGHRS, CDR2 YFSETQ. This CDR3 spans 15 amino acids. CDR3 sequence (DNA): TGCGCCAGCAGCTTGGGGGACAGGGGTGATTCACCCCTCCACTTT. Translating gives CASSLGDRGDSPLHF.